The clone carrying this TCR beta chain was recorded a few times. Its specificity is unknown. Researchers took blood at baseline, on cycle 4 day 1, and on cycle 7 day 1. This sample stems from a study of OX40 agonist ivuxolimab in advanced cancers. Notes on the study in general: Clonal expansion by week 6 occurred in CD4+ and CD8+ blood T cells (at 0.1 to 3.0 mg/kg). Some of the lowest clonal expansion was seen in partial responders at 0.1-3.0 mg/kg.

The CDR3 has 13 amino acids. Trimming removed 0 bases from V and 8 bases from J, with 10 bases in between. Germline CDR1 and CDR2: SGHAT and FQNNGV. The protocol was immunoSEQ multiplex PCR, while the TCRdb copy is restricted to in-frame clones and leaves out a portion. The repertoire holds some 80,000 clones, with 88% as singletons. This TCR was sampled from an adult with an advanced solid tumor such as melanoma, head and neck, liver or kidney cancer. The gene calls are TRBV11-2 and TRBJ1-2; D possibly corresponds to TRBD1 (6 bases). The sample was CD4+ or CD8+ T cells sorted from blood, taken in a trial of the OX40 agonist ivuxolimab. The CDR3 sequence is CASSLDRQGGYTF. As DNA, the CDR3 is TGTGCCAGCAGCTTAGACAGGCAGGGGGGCTACACCTTC.